This T cell receptor (beta chain) was identified in a study of tumor and adjacent non-tumor tissue in lung cancer. Across the study: Patients comprised about eleven adenocarcinoma, a couple of squamous cell carcinoma and 1 small cell lung cancer.

RNA was extracted from bulk tissue without any cell sorting. Study-wide results and limits: Tumor tissue had significantly higher TCR diversity than normal lung.

The library came from three nested PCR rounds adapted from ARM-PCR protocols. TCRdb processed the multiplex PCR reads anew with MiXCR; each CDR3 protein has one entry. The sample carries about 68,000 distinct CDR3 sequences, 60% recorded once. This clonotype was seen ten or more times. The antigen is not known. The sequencing input was lung tumor tissue. This TCR was recovered from a man aged 50 or older with non-small cell lung cancer.

CDR3 sequence (DNA): TGTGCCAGCACCTATGACGGAACCGGGGAGCTGTTTTTT. Translation gives CASTYDGTGELFF. The V call is TRBV6-2 or TRBV6-3, the J call TRBJ2-2; D is ambiguous. CDR3 length equals 13 residues. V lost 7 bases to trimming and J lost 5 bases, with 11 bases between them. Looked up from germline, CDR1 is MNHEY and CDR2 is SVGEGT.